This section outlines one TCR beta chain sequence together with its context. What it binds is not known. This record belongs to a study of T cell responses to AZD1222 COVID-19 vaccine. The overall study: Second-dose timings of about 4 or about 12 weeks were pooled.

The data were produced by immunoSEQ multiplex PCR, yet TCRdb's version contains in-frame clones alone and is incomplete. The sample records 85,000 to 120,000 clones, about 90% being singletons. V dropped 3 bases and J dropped 3 bases, with 8 bases sitting between them. The CDR3 has 13 residues. Germline lookup yields CDR1 ENHRY and CDR2 SYGVKD. Study findings and constraints: Unmutated regions of variants are reportedly targeted by nearly half of spike-specific TCRs. Vaccine-related CD4 TCRs covered spike, predominating at 160-218 and 743-854. Baseline serology detected seropositivity in only a handful of AZD1222 recipients.

The rearrangement joins TRBV10-3 to TRBJ1-1; maybe TRBD1 (5 bases). The sample in question was peripheral blood, obtained on day 0 of AZD1222 vaccination. The TCR sequence derives from an adult in good health. The CDR3 loop reads CAISDRVDTEAFF. CDR3 nucleotide sequence: TGTGCCATCAGTGACAGGGTCGACACTGAAGCTTTCTTT.